The clone carrying this T cell receptor (beta chain) came up a few times. Its antigen is as yet unknown. The data are from a study of beta chain features in type 1 diabetes. Looking at the study overall: Cell yields, gender and age were comparable in patients and healthy donors.

As every portion of the isolated RNA was reverse transcribed, the sequencing read expressed TCRB transcripts. The assay was immunoSEQ multiplex PCR, and TCRdb's table has in-frame clones only and misses some. The sample shows 350,000 to 450,000 clones, around 12% of them seen only once. The germline CDR1 and CDR2 sequences are MDHEN and SYDVKM. The CDR3 contains 11 residues. V lost 4 bases, J lost 8 bases, and 8 bases lay in between. Study-level points and caveats: Moderate yet significant TCRB CDR3 shortening was seen in Type 1 diabetes patients in all four CD4+ subsets.

Material for sequencing was naive CD4+ T cells from blood. This clonotype was obtained from a woman in her late teens or twenties with type 1 diabetes. The chain carries TRBV28 and TRBJ1-1; D remains unclear. For the CDR3, the DNA is TGTGCCAGCAGTTACACACTAGAAGCTTTCTTT. Protein product: CASSYTLEAFF.